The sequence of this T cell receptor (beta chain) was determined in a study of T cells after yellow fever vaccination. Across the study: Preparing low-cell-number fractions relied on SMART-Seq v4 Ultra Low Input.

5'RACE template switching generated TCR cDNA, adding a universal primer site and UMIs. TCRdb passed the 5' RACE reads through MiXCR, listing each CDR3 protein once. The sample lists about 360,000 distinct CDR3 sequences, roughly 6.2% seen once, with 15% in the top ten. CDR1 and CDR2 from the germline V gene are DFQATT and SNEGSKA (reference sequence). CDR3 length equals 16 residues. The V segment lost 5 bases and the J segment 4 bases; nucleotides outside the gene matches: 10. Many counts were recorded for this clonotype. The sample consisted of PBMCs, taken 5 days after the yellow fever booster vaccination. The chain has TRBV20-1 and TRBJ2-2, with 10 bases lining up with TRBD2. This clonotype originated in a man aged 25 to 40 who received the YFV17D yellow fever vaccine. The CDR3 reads CSAADLAGAFTGELFF. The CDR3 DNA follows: TGCAGTGCTGCAGACCTAGCGGGAGCGTTCACCGGGGAGCTGTTTTTT.